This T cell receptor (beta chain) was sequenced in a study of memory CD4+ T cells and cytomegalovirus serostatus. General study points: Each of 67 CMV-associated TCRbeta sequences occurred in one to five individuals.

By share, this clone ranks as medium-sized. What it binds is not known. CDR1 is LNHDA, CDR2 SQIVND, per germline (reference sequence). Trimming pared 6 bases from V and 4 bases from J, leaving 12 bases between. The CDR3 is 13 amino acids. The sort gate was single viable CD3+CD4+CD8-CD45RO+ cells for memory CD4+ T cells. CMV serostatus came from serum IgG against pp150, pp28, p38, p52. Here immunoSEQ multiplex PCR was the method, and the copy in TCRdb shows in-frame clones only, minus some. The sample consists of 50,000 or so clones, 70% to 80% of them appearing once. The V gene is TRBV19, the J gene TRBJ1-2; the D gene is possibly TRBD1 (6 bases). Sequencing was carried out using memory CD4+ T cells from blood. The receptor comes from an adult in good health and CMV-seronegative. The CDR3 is CASRSGVRYGYTF. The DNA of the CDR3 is TGTGCCAGTAGGTCAGGGGTTCGCTATGGCTACACCTTC.